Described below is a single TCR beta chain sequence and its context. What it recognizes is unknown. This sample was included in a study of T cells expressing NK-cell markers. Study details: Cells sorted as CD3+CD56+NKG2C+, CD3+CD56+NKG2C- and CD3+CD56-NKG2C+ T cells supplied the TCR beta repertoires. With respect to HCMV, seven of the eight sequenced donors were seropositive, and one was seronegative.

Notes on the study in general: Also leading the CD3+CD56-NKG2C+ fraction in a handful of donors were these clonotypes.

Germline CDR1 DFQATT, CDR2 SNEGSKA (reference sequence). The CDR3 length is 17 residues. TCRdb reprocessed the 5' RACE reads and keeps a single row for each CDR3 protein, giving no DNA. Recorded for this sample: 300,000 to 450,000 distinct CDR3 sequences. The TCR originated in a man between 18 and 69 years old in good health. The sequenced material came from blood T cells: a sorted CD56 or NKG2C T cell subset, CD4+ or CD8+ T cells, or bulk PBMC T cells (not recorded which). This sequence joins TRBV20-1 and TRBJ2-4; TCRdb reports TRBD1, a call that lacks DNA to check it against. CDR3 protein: CSARGDRGPIAKNIQYF.